These 18 T cell receptor beta chains originate from one sample sequenced in a study of cytomegalovirus exposure and HLA in healthy donors. This PCR relied on a set of 60 Vbeta primers and 13 Jbeta primers. Clones were sequenced by immunoSEQ multiplex PCR, and TCRdb holds only the in-frame ones, with some missing. The table lists 120,000 or so clones, over 60% of them singletons, with about 8.2% in the top ten. Sequenced sample: PBMCs. All receptors come from a woman aged 35 to 49 in good health and CMV-seropositive.

The rearrangement uses TRBV18 and TRBJ1-1; tentative D call: TRBD1 (6 bases). Germline assignment: CDR1 KGHSH and CDR2 LQKENI. V was clipped by 6 bases and J by 0 bases, with 14 bases between them. The CDR3 totals 15 residues. This chain's CDR3 is CASSTRQAMNTEAFF. The CDR3 DNA follows: TGTGCCAGCTCTACGAGACAGGCCATGAACACTGAAGCTTTCTTT.

This chain uses TRBV27 with TRBJ2-1; a weak D match, TRBD1 (6 bases). The V and J ends lost 2 bases and 5 bases respectively, with 13 bases between them. The CDR3 contains 15 residues. Germline assignment: CDR1 MNHEY and CDR2 SMNVEV (reference sequence). This CDR3 is CASSLGIGGNNEQFF. In DNA form, the CDR3 reads TGTGCCAGCAGTTTAGGGATAGGGGGAAACAATGAGCAGTTCTTC.

The V call is TRBV5-1, the J call TRBJ1-4; D unresolved. Deletions cut 4 bases from V and 5 bases from J, with 12 bases between. Per germline, CDR1 SGHRS and CDR2 YFSETQ. This CDR3 comprises 14 residues. The CDR3 region is CASSIDGGNEKLFF. Here the CDR3 DNA reads TGCGCCAGCAGCATTGACGGAGGAAATGAAAAACTGTTTTTT. Full variable domain (missing parts from reference TRBV5-1 and TRBJ1-4): KAGVTQTPRYLIKTRGQQVTLSCSPISGHRSVSWYQQTPGQGLQFLFEYFSETQRNKGNFPGRFSGRQFSNSRSEMNVSTLELGDSALYLCASSIDGGNEKLFFGSGTQLSVL.

The chain has TRBV6-5 and TRBJ1-5, with 9 positions matching TRBD1. Looked up from germline, CDR1 is MNHEY and CDR2 is SVGAGI. After removal of 4 bases from V and 5 bases from J, the junction contained 9 bases not matched to a gene. This CDR3 has 16 amino acids. The CDR3 coding sequence is TGTGCCAGCAGTTCCGCCGGGACAGGGTATCATCAGCCCCAGCATTTT. Amino acids: CASSSAGTGYHQPQHF.

The rearrangement uses TRBV5-1 and TRBJ2-1, with TRBD2 as a possible D gene (5 bases). There are 15 residues in the CDR3. Germline V CDR1 and CDR2: SGHRS, YFSETQ. Trimming stripped 0 bases from V and 5 bases from J, with 12 bases between. CDR3 amino acids: CASSLGTGRNNEQFF. The CDR3 nucleotides read TGCGCCAGCAGCTTGGGTACGGGGAGAAACAATGAGCAGTTCTTC.

This sequence joins TRBV5-1 and TRBJ1-2; D perhaps matches TRBD1 (5 bases). In germline, CDR1 is SGHRS, CDR2 YFSETQ. Trimming stripped 2 bases from V and 5 bases from J, with 10 bases between. The CDR3 has 13 amino acids. The CDR3, as DNA: TGCGCCAGCAGCTTTGACAGCGCGTATGGCTACACCTTC. Encoded protein: CASSFDSAYGYTF.

The chain employs TRBV4-3 and TRBJ2-2, with TRBD1 as a possible D gene (5 bases). There are 17 residues in the CDR3. Per germline, CDR1 LGHNA and CDR2 YSLEER. V lost 0 bases, J lost 5 bases, and 16 bases lay in between. The CDR3 DNA sequence: TGCGCCAGCAGCCAAGATGCCAGGGTAGGGTTTACCGGGGAGCTGTTTTTT. Amino acids: CASSQDARVGFTGELFF.

The table lists this clone with a count of one. The chain joins TRBV7-2 to TRBJ2-7; TRBD1 matches 7 bases. Per the germline V gene, CDR1 is SGHTA and CDR2 is FQGNSA. The CDR3 contains 14 residues. V was clipped by 5 bases and J by 1 base; unmatched bases: 5. CDR3 sequence: CASSPDRLSYEQYF. The CDR3 DNA is TGTGCCAGCAGCCCGGACAGGCTATCCTACGAGCAGTACTTC.

The J gene is TRBJ2-2, the V gene TRBV9, with 7 bases lining up with TRBD1. Trimming removed 3 bases from V and 11 bases from J; junction bases left unmatched: 4. The CDR3 totals 12 residues. Germline V CDR1 and CDR2: SGDLS, YYNGEE. The CDR3 is CASSAHRGELFF. The CDR3 DNA sequence: TGTGCCAGCAGCGCCCACAGGGGTGAGCTGTTTTTT.

V is TRBV18 and J is TRBJ2-1; TRBD1 is a possible D gene (7 bases). The V gene lost 8 bases and the J gene lost 1 base, with 12 bases spanning the gap. This CDR3 contains 14 residues. Germline CDR1 is KGHSH and CDR2 is LQKENI. The CDR3 nucleotides are TGTGCCAGCGCCAGGGGGGTTTCCTACAATGAGCAGTTCTTC. It is translated as CASARGVSYNEQFF.

The chain is built from TRBV9 and TRBJ1-5, with D hard to call. V was trimmed by 9 bases and J by 4 bases, leaving 2 bases between them. CDR3 length: 9 residues. The germline gives CDR1 SGDLS, CDR2 YYNGEE. The CDR3 reads CATNQPQHF. CDR3 DNA sequence: TGTGCCACTAATCAGCCCCAGCATTTT. Supplemented by reference TRBV9 and TRBJ1-5, the full variable domain reads DSGVTQTPKHLITATGQRVTLRCSPRSGDLSVYWYQQSLDQGLQFLIQYYNGEERAKGNILERFSAQQFPDLHSELNLSSLELGDSALYFCATNQPQHFGDGTRLSIL.

The rearrangement links TRBV7-7 to TRBJ2-5; TRBD2 aligns across 13 bases. The CDR3 loop spans 15 amino acids. CDR1 and CDR2 from the germline V gene are SSHAT and FNYEAQ (reference sequence). CDR3 sequence reads: CASSGLAGAQETQYF. DNA for the CDR3: TGTGCTAGCTCAGGACTAGCGGGGGCCCAAGAGACCCAGTACTTC.

This clone was recorded only once. V gene TRBV7-3 combines with J gene TRBJ1-1; no clear D. The CDR3 has 13 residues. The germline V gene encodes CDR1 SGHTA and CDR2 FQGTGA. The germline V and J ends were trimmed by 5 bases and 7 bases, with 14 bases remaining between them. The CDR3 here is CASSPGSAYEAFF. For the CDR3, the DNA is TGTGCCAGCAGCCCCGGGTCAGCTTATGAAGCTTTCTTT.

This sequence joins TRBV19 and TRBJ1-6; TRBD1 matches 8 bases. Trimming cost V 7 bases and J 8 bases; bases outside gene matches: 7. The CDR3 spans 14 residues. Germline CDR1 and CDR2: LNHDA and SQIVND (reference sequence). CDR3 protein: CASTPGQGYSPLHF. CDR3 nucleotides: TGTGCCAGTACCCCCGGACAGGGATATTCACCCCTCCACTTT.

V and J are TRBV4-2 and TRBJ2-7; 12 nucleotides match TRBD2. Germline CDR1 reads LGHNA; CDR2 reads YNFKEQ. The CDR3 is made up of 19 amino acids. V lost 0 bases, J lost 4 bases, and 13 bases stayed unmatched. The CDR3 coding sequence is TGTGCCAGCAGCCAAGATATGACTAGCGGGGGCGCCGGGTTGTACGAGCAGTACTTC. Amino acid sequence: CASSQDMTSGGAGLYEQYF.

This clone has a single count. The chain uses TRBV10-3 and TRBJ1-4; TRBD1 matches at 9 bases. Germline assignment: CDR1 ENHRY and CDR2 SYGVKD. Trimming cost V 9 bases and J 5 bases; bases outside gene matches: 4. The CDR3 spans 13 residues. Here the CDR3 DNA reads TGTGCCATACAGGGGGCATGGAATGAAAAACTGTTTTTT. Protein: CAIQGAWNEKLFF.

This clone was seen only a few times. This chain uses TRBV19 with TRBJ1-2; D not resolved. V lost 5 bases, J lost 0 bases, and 7 bases lay in between. Looked up from germline, CDR1 is LNHDA and CDR2 is SQIVND (reference sequence). This CDR3 is 13 amino acids long. CDR3 sequence reads: CASSFSPNYGYTF. CDR3 nucleotides: TGTGCCAGTAGTTTCAGTCCTAACTATGGCTACACCTTC.

The genes are TRBV13 and TRBJ2-1, with 7 bases that match TRBD2. Trimming cost V 2 bases and J 6 bases; bases outside gene matches: 4. This CDR3 is 14 amino acids long. The germline V gene has CDR1 PRHDT and CDR2 FYEKMQ (reference sequence). The CDR3 DNA follows: TGTGCCAGCAGCTTATCCAGCGGGGTCAATGAGCAGTTCTTC. Translating gives CASSLSSGVNEQFF. Using reference TRBV13 and TRBJ2-1 for the parts outside the CDR3, the full variable domain is AAGVIQSPRHLIKEKRETATLKCYPIPRHDTVYWYQQGPGQDPQFLISFYEKMQSDKGSIPDRFSAQQFSDYHSELNMSSLELGDSALYFCASSLSSGVNEQFFGPGTRLTVL.